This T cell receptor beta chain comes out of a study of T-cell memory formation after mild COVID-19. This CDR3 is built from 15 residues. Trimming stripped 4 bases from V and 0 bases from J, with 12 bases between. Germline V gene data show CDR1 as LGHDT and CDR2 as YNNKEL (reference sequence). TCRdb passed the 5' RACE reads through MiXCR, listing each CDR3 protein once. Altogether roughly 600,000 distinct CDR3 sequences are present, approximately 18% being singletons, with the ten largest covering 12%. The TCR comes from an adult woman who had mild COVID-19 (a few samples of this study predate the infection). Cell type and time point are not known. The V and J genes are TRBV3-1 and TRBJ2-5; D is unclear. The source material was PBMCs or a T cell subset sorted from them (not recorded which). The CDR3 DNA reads TGTGCCAGCAGCCCAATAGACTGGTACCAAGAGACCCAGTACTTC. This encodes CASSPIDWYQETQYF.